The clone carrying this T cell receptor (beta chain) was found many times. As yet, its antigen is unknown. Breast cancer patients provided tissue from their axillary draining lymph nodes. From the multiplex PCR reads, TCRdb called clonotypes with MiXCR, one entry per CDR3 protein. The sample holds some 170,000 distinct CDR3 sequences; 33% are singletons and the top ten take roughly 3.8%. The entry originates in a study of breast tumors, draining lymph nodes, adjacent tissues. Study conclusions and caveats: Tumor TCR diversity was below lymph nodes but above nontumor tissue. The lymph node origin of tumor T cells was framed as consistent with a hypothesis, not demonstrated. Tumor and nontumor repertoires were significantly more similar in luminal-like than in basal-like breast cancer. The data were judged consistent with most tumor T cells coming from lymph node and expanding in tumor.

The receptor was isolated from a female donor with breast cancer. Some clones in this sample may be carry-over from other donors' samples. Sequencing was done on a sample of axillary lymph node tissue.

The CDR3 DNA reads as TGCGCCAGCAGCCAAGTGGAAGCGGGGGGCACAGATACGCAGTATTTT. Protein: CASSQVEAGGTDTQYF. This chain links TRBV4-1 with TRBJ2-3; 8 nucleotides match TRBD2. V was pared by 1 base and J by 1 base, with 4 bases of the junction left unmatched. The CDR3 spans 16 residues. From germline, CDR1 is MGHRA and CDR2 YSYEKL.